What follows are 9 T cell receptor beta chains derived from one specimen sequenced in a study of blood T cell repertoires in COVID-19. TCRdb keeps only in-frame clones here, not all; method: immunoSEQ multiplex PCR. The sample lists about 170,000 clones; just under 90% were seen once. Sequencing used peripheral blood. The receptors were gathered from a man aged 18 to 30 with active or convalescent COVID-19.

The CDR3 protein is CASETSGGLNNEQFF. Here the CDR3 DNA reads TGTGCCAGCGAGACTAGCGGGGGGCTGAACAATGAGCAGTTCTTC. This sequence joins TRBV6-5 and TRBJ2-1; 13 bases fit TRBD2. Trimming cost V 8 bases and J 5 bases; bases outside gene matches: 6. Germline lookup yields CDR1 MNHEY and CDR2 SVGAGI. There are 15 residues in the CDR3.

The V gene is TRBV19, the J gene TRBJ2-5, with D maybe TRBD2 (6 bases). This CDR3 comprises 13 residues. Trimming stripped 4 bases from V and 5 bases from J, with 11 bases between. CDR1 is LNHDA and CDR2 is SQIVND in the germline V gene (reference sequence). The CDR3 sequence is CASSSGVSETQYF. In nucleotides, the CDR3 is TGTGCCAGTAGTAGCGGGGTCTCGGAGACCCAGTACTTC. Full variable domain (missing parts from reference TRBV19 and TRBJ2-5): DGGITQSPKYLFRKEGQNVTLSCEQNLNHDAMYWYRQDPGQGLRLIYYSQIVNDFQKGDIAEGYSVSREKKESFPLTVTSAQKNPTAFYLCASSSGVSETQYFGPGTRLLVL.

This chain links TRBV10-2 with TRBJ1-6; TRBD1 matches 7 bases. The germline CDR1 and CDR2 sequences are WSHSY and SAAADI. The CDR3 totals 13 residues. V shed 3 bases, J shed 11 bases, and the junction held 4 bases outside the gene matches. The CDR3 region is CASSEAGGTPLHF. CDR3 coding DNA: TGCGCCAGCAGTGAAGCAGGGGGGACACCCCTCCACTTT.

The gene calls are TRBV28 and TRBJ1-5; D is unresolved. V shed 7 bases and J shed 6 bases, with 10 bases lying between them. Germline V gene sequence: CDR1 MDHEN, CDR2 SYDVKM. CDR3 size: 12 residues. CDR3 nucleotide sequence: TGTGCCAGCATCACTACGGGTCAGCCCCAGCATTTT. This encodes CASITTGQPQHF.

The chain joins TRBV2 to TRBJ1-5; TRBD1 matches at 7 bases. The germline V gene has CDR1 SNHLY and CDR2 FYNNEI. This CDR3 has 14 residues. J lost 2 bases, V lost 8 bases, and 6 bases had no gene match. CDR3 nucleotide sequence: TGTGCCAGCCGGACAGGCTCGGGCAATCAGCCCCAGCATTTT. Protein: CASRTGSGNQPQHF.

DNA of the CDR3: TGCGCCAGCAGGCCGCCCTCGACCGGGTACACTGAAGCTTTCTTT. Amino acids: CASRPPSTGYTEAFF. This chain joins TRBV5-1 and TRBJ1-1; D uncertain. CDR3 length equals 15 residues. Trimming left V 5 bases short and J 3 bases short, with 17 bases between. Germline CDR1 and CDR2: SGHRS and YFSETQ.

The chain has TRBV3-1 (or the pseudogene TRBV3-2) and TRBJ2-2, with a tentative D call TRBD2 (5 bases). Germline CDR1 LGHDT, CDR2 YNNKEL (reference sequence). There are 16 residues in the CDR3. V was trimmed by 5 bases and J by 5 bases, leaving 18 bases between them. CDR3 DNA sequence: TGTGCCAGCAGCTCGGGTCCCGACCCGGGGACCGGGGAGCTGTTTTTT. Translated, it gives CASSSGPDPGTGELFF.

V is TRBV29-1 and J is TRBJ1-1; no clear D. The V end was cut by 5 bases, the J end by 1 base, with 14 bases between. From germline, CDR1 is SQVTM and CDR2 ANQGSEA. The CDR3 covers 14 residues. The CDR3, as DNA: TGCAGCGTTAAATTCGATTGGCCGAACACTGAAGCTTTCTTT. Its translation: CSVKFDWPNTEAFF. The full variable domain, in which reference TRBV29-1 and TRBJ1-1 provide the parts outside the CDR3, is SAVISQKPSRDICQRGTSLTIQCQVDSQVTMMFWYRQQPGQSLTLIATANQGSEATYESGFVIDKFPISRPNLTFSTLTVSNMSPEDSSIYLCSVKFDWPNTEAFFGQGTRLTVV.

This chain uses TRBV6-2 or TRBV6-3 with TRBJ2-7, with 9 bases that match TRBD2. The junction had 14 bases not matched to a gene; V was cut back by 2 bases and J by 3 bases. The germline V gene encodes CDR1 MNHEY and CDR2 SVGEGT. The CDR3 has 18 residues. CDR3 residues: CASSYLWTSVTSIYEQYF. CDR3 in DNA: TGTGCCAGCAGTTACCTGTGGACTAGCGTCACGTCCATCTACGAGCAGTACTTC.